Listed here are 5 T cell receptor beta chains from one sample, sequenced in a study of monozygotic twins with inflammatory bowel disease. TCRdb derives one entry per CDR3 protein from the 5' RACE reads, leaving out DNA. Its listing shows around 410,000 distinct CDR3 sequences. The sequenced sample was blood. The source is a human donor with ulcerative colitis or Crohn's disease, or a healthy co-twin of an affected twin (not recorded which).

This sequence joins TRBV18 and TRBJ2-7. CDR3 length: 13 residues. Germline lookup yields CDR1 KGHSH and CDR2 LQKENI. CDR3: CASSPPISYEQYF. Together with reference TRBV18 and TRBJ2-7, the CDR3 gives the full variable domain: NAGVMQNPRHLVRRRGQEARLRCSPMKGHSHVYWYRQLPEEGLKFMVYLQKENIIDESGMPKERFSAEFPKEGPSILRIQQVVRGDSAAYFCASSPPISYEQYFGPGTRLTVT.

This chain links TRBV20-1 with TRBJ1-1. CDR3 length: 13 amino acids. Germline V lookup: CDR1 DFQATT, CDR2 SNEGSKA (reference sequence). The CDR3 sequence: CSARGAWNTEAFF.

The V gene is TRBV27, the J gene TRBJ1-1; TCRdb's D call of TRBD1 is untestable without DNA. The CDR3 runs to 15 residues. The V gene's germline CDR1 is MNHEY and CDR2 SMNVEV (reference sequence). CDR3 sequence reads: CASSSGAGTRAEAFF.

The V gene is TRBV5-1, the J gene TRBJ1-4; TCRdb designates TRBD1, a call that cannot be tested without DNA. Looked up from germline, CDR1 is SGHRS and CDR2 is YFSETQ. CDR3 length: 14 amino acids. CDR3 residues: CASSLGPGDEKLFF.

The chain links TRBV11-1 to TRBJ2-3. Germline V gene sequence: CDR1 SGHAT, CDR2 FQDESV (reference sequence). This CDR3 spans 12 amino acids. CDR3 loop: CASSSRSDTQYF.